Listed below are T cell receptor beta chains from one sample, sequenced in a study of vaccination and CD4 T cells after COVID-19. TCRdb called the PCR reads again in MiXCR, with one record for every CDR3 protein. The sample lists nearly 5,500 distinct CDR3 sequences; around 45% were seen once. These TCRs' antigens remain unknown. The source material was CD4+ T cells from blood, cultured in vitro. These receptors were collected from a human donor in good health. The CDR3 runs from the conserved cysteine through the conserved F or W. D genes are given only for firm matches. A row's size may be missing; if present it is once, few, many or a size class.

>-|TRBD1|TRBJ1-2|16|TRBV15
TGTGCCACCAGCAGAGGGGGACAGGGGGGGAACTATGGCTACACCTTC
CATSRGGQGGNYGYTF
>-|-|TRBJ2-3|19|TRBV6-1
TGTGCCAGCAGCAGGATCCAGGGGGGTCAATTCGACCGCACAGATACGCAGTATTTT
CASSRIQGGQFDRTDTQYF
>-|-|TRBJ1-5|15|TRBV19
TGTGCCAGTAGTACTGGGGGCGCGGGCAATCAGCCCCAGCATTTT
CASSTGGAGNQPQHF
>-|-|TRBJ2-3|14|TRBV19
TGTGCCAGTAGTATCCCGGGAGTCCCAGATACGCAGTATTTT
CASSIPGVPDTQYF
>-|-|TRBJ2-6|18|TRBV21-1
TGTGCCATCCCGAGACAGGGGGCGAAGAACTCTGGGGCCAACGTCCTGACTTTC
CAIPRQGAKNSGANVLTF
>-|-|TRBJ1-2|18|TRBV12-3/TRBV12-4
TGTGCCAGCAGTTCCCCCTATAATCGGTTCAGAGGGATCTATGGCTACACCTTC
CASSSPYNRFRGIYGYTF
>few|TRBD2|TRBJ2-3|14|TRBV6-2/TRBV6-3
TGTGCCAGCACGCTAGCGGGGGGTAAAGATACGCAGTATTTT
CASTLAGGKDTQYF
>few|-|TRBJ1-5|14|TRBV7-9
TGTGCCAGCAGCTTTGACGGGGTGGGTCAGCCCCAGCATTTT
CASSFDGVGQPQHF
>-|TRBD2|TRBJ2-3|20|TRBV7-6
TGTACCAGCAGCTTAGTCCCCCTAGCGGGAGGCATGATTGGTACAGATACGCAGTATTTT
CTSSLVPLAGGMIGTDTQYF
>few|TRBD1|TRBJ1-3|16|TRBV15
TGTGCCACCAGCAGAGCCGGGACAGGGTGGGAAAACACCATATATTTT
CATSRAGTGWENTIYF
>few|-|TRBJ1-1|14|TRBV7-2
TGTGCCAGCAGCTCCTCAATTCTCGACACTGAAGCTTTCTTT
CASSSSILDTEAFF
>few|TRBD2|TRBJ2-7|14|TRBV19
TGTGCCACCGCGGGACTAGCGGGAGGGGGCGAGCAGTACTTC
CATAGLAGGGEQYF
>-|TRBD1|TRBJ1-2|12|TRBV20-1
TGCATGTCCCCGGGACAGCGCTATGGCTACACCTTC
CMSPGQRYGYTF
>few|TRBD2|TRBJ2-5|17|TRBV6-2/TRBV6-3
TGTGCCAGCAGACGCAAGACTAGCCAATCCCCCCAAGAGACCCAGTACTTC
CASRRKTSQSPQETQYF
>-|-|TRBJ1-2|14|TRBV12-3/TRBV12-4
TGTGCCAGCAGTTTAGGTGGGGGCCTCTATGGCTACACCTTC
CASSLGGGLYGYTF
>-|-|TRBJ2-5|13|TRBV19
TGTGCCAGTAGTGTTAGGATTCAAGAGACCCAGTACTTC
CASSVRIQETQYF
>-|-|TRBJ1-1|13|TRBV15
TGTGCCACCAGCAGAGACAGGGCCACTGAAGCTTTCTTT
CATSRDRATEAFF
>-|TRBD2|TRBJ2-5|16|TRBV28
TGTGCCAGCACAAATTTTGCGGATAGCGGGCAAGAGACCCAGTACTTC
CASTNFADSGQETQYF
>medium-sized|-|TRBJ2-4|13|TRBV27
TGTGCCAGCAGTTCCGACAGATTGGGCATTCAGTACTTC
CASSSDRLGIQYF
>few|TRBD2|TRBJ2-1|15|TRBV11-3
TGTGCCAGCAGCTTATTGGGAGCGGGGGCCAATGAGCAGTTCTTC
CASSLLGAGANEQFF
>-|TRBD2|TRBJ2-3|16|TRBV19
TGTGCCAGTACCCTACTAGCGGGGGGGCCATCAGATACGCAGTATTTT
CASTLLAGGPSDTQYF
>few|-|TRBJ1-6|14|TRBV6-1
TGTGCCAGCAGCCCAGGACAGACCAATTCACCCCTCCACTTT
CASSPGQTNSPLHF
>few|TRBD2|TRBJ2-5|14|TRBV6-2/TRBV6-3
TGTGCCAGCAGTCGTTCCGGGGGGGTCGAGACCCAGTACTTC
CASSRSGGVETQYF
>few|TRBD2|TRBJ2-1|16|TRBV7-6
TGTGCCAGCAGCACCGCCGGGACTAGCTCCTACAATGAGCAGTTCTTC
CASSTAGTSSYNEQFF
>-|-|TRBJ1-2|14|TRBV11-2
TGTGCCAGCAGCTCCCCCTCGGTTAACTATGGCTACACCTTC
CASSSPSVNYGYTF
>few|-|TRBJ1-5|16|TRBV7-9
TGTGCCAGCAGCTTAATGGGGACAAGGAACAATCAGCCCCAGCATTTT
CASSLMGTRNNQPQHF
>-|-|TRBJ2-7|15|TRBV19
TGTGCCAGTAGTATGGACCAGGCAACCGCCTACGAGCAGTACTTC
CASSMDQATAYEQYF
>-|-|TRBJ1-6|16|TRBV7-2
TGTGCCAGCAGCTTAGAGGGCCGAGGGATTAATTCACCCCTCCACTTT
CASSLEGRGINSPLHF
>once|TRBD2|TRBJ2-1|15|TRBV4-1
TGCGCCAGCAGCCAAGCGGGACTAGAGTACAATGAGCAGTTCTTC
CASSQAGLEYNEQFF
>-|-|TRBJ2-1|15|TRBV19
TGTGCCTCCGGGACTGCAGCTCTTGGCTACAATGAGCAGTTCTTC
CASGTAALGYNEQFF
>few|TRBD2|TRBJ2-5|17|TRBV5-4
TGTGCCAGCAGCTATCCCGCAAGAGTAGCGGGGGTTGAGACCCAGTACTTC
CASSYPARVAGVETQYF
>few|-|TRBJ1-5|13|TRBV6-2/TRBV6-3
TGTGCCAGCAGTTACTGGACAAATCAGCCCCAGCATTTT
CASSYWTNQPQHF
>-|-|TRBJ2-1|20|TRBV7-2
TGTGCCAGCAGCATGGAAGACCCCGTCTCGGACCGATTTACCTACAATGAGCAGTTCTTC
CASSMEDPVSDRFTYNEQFF
>-|TRBD1|TRBJ1-5|15|TRBV5-6
TGTGCCAGCAGCCTGACAGGGGCACTCTATCAGCCCCAGCATTTT
CASSLTGALYQPQHF
>-|TRBD1|TRBJ1-3|16|TRBV5-1
TGCGCCAGCAGCGGGGGGACAGGGATCTCTGGAAACACCATATATTTT
CASSGGTGISGNTIYF
>few|-|TRBJ1-1|13|TRBV2
TGTGCCAGCAGTGGGCGGGGAAACACTGAAGCTTTCTTT
CASSGRGNTEAFF
>-|TRBD2|TRBJ2-2|15|TRBV20-1
TGCAGTGCTACGGGACTAGCGGGAGTCACCGGGGAGCTGTTTTTT
CSATGLAGVTGELFF
>few|TRBD1|TRBJ1-6|14|TRBV6-1
TGTGCCAGCAGTGCCCGGGACAGGAATTCACCCCTCCACTTT
CASSARDRNSPLHF
>few|-|TRBJ1-1|14|TRBV6-1
TGTGCCAGCAGACCCCAACAGGGTGGCACTGAAGCTTTCTTT
CASRPQQGGTEAFF
>few|TRBD1|TRBJ2-2|17|TRBV28
TGTGCCAGCAGTTTAGGGGGACAGGCCCTGAACACCGGGGAGCTGTTTTTT
CASSLGGQALNTGELFF
>few|-|TRBJ1-2|17|TRBV7-2
TGTGCCAGCAGCCCCCGCGCAGGGTCCACTCTACAATATGGCTACACCTTC
CASSPRAGSTLQYGYTF
>-|-|TRBJ2-7|12|TRBV30
TGTGCCTATACGACAGGTATCTACGAGCAGTACTTC
CAYTTGIYEQYF
>few|-|TRBJ2-3|15|TRBV10-3
TGTGCCATCAGTCGGGGGAGTACTAGCACAGATACGCAGTATTTT
CAISRGSTSTDTQYF
>-|-|TRBJ1-6|14|TRBV30
TGTGCCTGGAAATCGGCGGGTTATAATTCACCCCTCCACTTT
CAWKSAGYNSPLHF
>-|-|TRBJ1-4|13|TRBV6-1
TGTGCCAAGGGGCCGGAAGTGGGGGAAAAACTGTTTTTT
CAKGPEVGEKLFF